This TCR beta chain was profiled in a study of vaccination and CD4 T cells after COVID-19. Study-wide results and limits: Rising from around 20 to 38, the median of SARS-CoV-2-reactive clonotypes did not change significantly.

This clonotype has just a few counts. No antigen is known for it. Sequencing of the DNA from cultured CD4+ T cells was carried out with the Oncomine TCR Beta short-read assay. TCRdb processed the PCR reads anew with MiXCR; each CDR3 protein has one entry. The table shows around 2,000 distinct CDR3 sequences, with less than 20% occurring only once. Treatment described: approximately nine-day PBMC culture with coronavirus spike peptide pools or control peptides (ViraFEST assay). Investigators obtained the unexposed donor's CD4+ T cells before the COVID-19 pandemic (2011-2018). Using peptide pools, antigen-specific T cells were expanded in ViraFEST before TCRs were sequenced. Isolation of CD4+ T cells by negative selection took place after ten to eleven days of culture. Four cold-coronavirus spikes and SARS-CoV-2 S/N were the probes applied, cells permitting, to CD4+ T cells from unexposed donors. The V gene lost 5 bases and the J gene lost 5 bases, with 13 bases spanning the gap. The CDR3 has 13 residues. CDR1 and CDR2 from the germline V gene are SEHNR and FQNEAQ (reference sequence).

The receptor was derived from a human donor in good health. The sequenced sample was CD4+ T cells from blood, cultured in vitro. The chain carries TRBV7-9 and TRBJ2-7, with D possibly TRBD2 on 5 matching bases. CDR3 loop: CASSPRGPDEQYF. The CDR3 DNA follows: TGTGCCAGCAGCCCCAGAGGGCCTGACGAGCAGTACTTC.